This TCR beta chain originates from a study of brain T cells in children with intractable seizures. Profiling relied on immunoSEQ multiplex PCR, and the TCRdb table lists in-frame clones only, not all of them. The table records under 400,000 clones, 93% of them present only once. The sample's time point: blood from clinic visit 5 months post-surgery; TSC patient then seizure free. Patients received at least one anti-epileptic drug before surgery. The sample holds one count of this clone. The source is a boy younger than two with tuberous sclerosis and intractable seizures. The source was peripheral blood, collected 4 to 5 months after surgery.

CDR3 nucleotides: TGTGCCACCAGCGGGACTATAATGGGCTACAATGAGCAGTTCTTC. This translates into CATSGTIMGYNEQFF. V usage is TRBV15 and J usage is TRBJ2-1, with 7 positions matching TRBD2. The length of the CDR3 is 15 residues. Looked up from germline, CDR1 is LNHNV and CDR2 is YYDKDF (reference sequence). The trim removed 5 bases at V and 3 bases at J, leaving 7 bases unmatched.